This T cell receptor (beta chain) was identified during a study of cytomegalovirus exposure and HLA in healthy donors (TCRdb year 2017). The study in broad terms: An earlier analysis of roughly 500 of the donors reported under 300 Gb of sequence data and around 100 million unique TCR beta sequences obtained from around 170 million T cells. About 320 gigabases of sequencing data and some 85 million unique TCR sequences were included in an early release covering 550 to 800 HLA-typed donors. Among the roughly 400 genotyped donors, approximately 76% belonged to the genetic ancestry cluster associated with self-reported Caucasian donors. The study aimed to test whether signatures of past pathogen exposure could be identified by cataloging public T cell receptors. Using immunosequencing, the study profiled T cell repertoires from 640 or so subjects and related those repertoires to cytomegalovirus serostatus. In addition to the first cohort of approximately 650 subjects, a separate validation cohort of around 110 different subjects was used. To predict cytomegalovirus infection status, the study combined high-throughput TCR immunosequencing, statistical association of individual TCRs with disease status, and machine learning. A later analysis re-examined previously published TCR beta repertoires from just over 650 donors and added high-resolution HLA genotyping to investigate patterns of TCR occurrence. The later analysis used no new phenotypic data to find candidate immune exposures, relying instead on TCR beta sequences and their occurrence across donors. An earlier analysis of around 580 of the donors used high-throughput TCR beta sequencing to judge whether each TCR beta V gene segment behaved as functional or pseudogenic. Donor age, sex, ethnicity and CMV serostatus were compiled alongside the repertoire data. A later genetic analysis took genome-wide SNP genotypes for about 65% of the 666 donors and used that subset as a discovery cohort. All discovery cohort repertoires had been generated using a single sequencing platform. HLA typing covered class I and class II loci at four-digit resolution. The number of typed donors differed by locus: about 620-640 for A, B, C, DRB1 and DQB1; approximately 530 for DQA1; 606 for DPA1; and roughly 470 for DPB1. A few DR-DQ haplotypes were treated as single units for association and clustering because of strong linkage in the cohort. Among 300 to 500 genotyped donors of the cohort, an average of about 220,000 unique TCR beta nucleotide sequences was sequenced per donor, of which 15% to 20% were non-productive.

The cohort comprised 550 to 700 healthy bone marrow donors. Cohort members were all nominally healthy when sampled, although unrecorded immune exposures were likely present. The donor tested CMV seronegative, placing the donor among the 350 to 400 seronegative members of the cohort. Each donor provided a peripheral blood sample, and peripheral blood mononuclear cells were used for TCR beta sequencing. The Qiagen DNeasy Blood Extraction Kit was used to extract genomic DNA from the blood cell samples. V has 4 bases trimmed and J has 6 bases trimmed; junction bases matching no gene number 3. The CDR3 has 14 amino acids, counting the end cysteine and phenylalanine. The read is trimmed to its CDR3 DNA, 42 bases read in frame from base 1. Looking up the germline V gene yields CDR1 SGHAT and CDR2 FQNNGV. General conclusions and limits of the study: A further reported finding was that TCR beta sequences accurately predicted the HLA-A and HLA-B alleles for most subjects in the first cohort. A later analysis found that TCR association rates varied across HLA loci, with DRB1 alleles showing the most associated TCRs and HLA-C alleles the fewest. Because counts were too low, roughly 18 rarely observed V segments, including chromosome 9 orphons, were left out of the earlier analysis of some 640 of the donors. A later genetic analysis reported fewer N-insertions in productive TCRs among donors in an Asian-associated ancestry cluster than the roughly 620-donor mean. A cluster of highly shared sequence variants was judged likely to represent a technical artifact of the sequencing pipeline. In an earlier analysis of some 500 of the donors, most TCR beta V segments appeared in productive rearrangements about 87% or about 30% of the time, broadly matching IMGT annotations. Most TCR sequences were observed very rarely across donors, whereas some public TCRs were present in many individuals. Linkage disequilibrium might explain the correlated functional status among segregating V segments, but an unknown experimental factor could not be excluded. In a later analysis, 16,951 TCR beta sequences were associated with specific HLA alleles at a false discovery rate of 0.05. Several of the top co-occurrence clusters appeared to be linked to parvovirus B19, influenza, CMV and Epstein-Barr virus, according to a later analysis. In this cohort, only TCR beta chains were sequenced, and detectable features were limited by the absence of alpha or paired-chain data. Immune exposure information for the cohort was limited to CMV serostatus. The classifier was reported to diagnose cytomegalovirus status with high specificity and sensitivity in both the original cohort and the validation cohort. Because some donors lacked HLA typing at each locus, the association tests relied only on the typed subset. The authors suggested that the approach could potentially be extended to other disease states and immunological phenotypes. According to a later analysis, most CMV-associated TCR beta chains appeared to be HLA-restricted, and the HLA associations seemed to be driven largely by CMV exposure. V-gene and J-gene trimming of TCR beta chains was associated with a missense DCLRE1C variant in a later genetic analysis, and the association was replicated in an independent cohort. In a later analysis, HLA-associated TCR beta chains were found to be more clonally expanded and to have lower generation probabilities than equally common non-associated chains. Because the 87-base-pair reads could not distinguish some IMGT-functional V segments, including TRBV6-2 and TRBV6-3, those segments were excluded. Three of the identified cytomegalovirus-associated TCR beta chains were confirmed in vitro to be specific for cytomegalovirus antigens. Sequencing depth was assumed to be roughly uniform across donors in the presence/absence analyses, though that assumption may not hold. When HLA alleles, especially DR and DQ, strongly co-occurred, attributing TCR associations to individual alleles was difficult. A total of 150 to 200 TCR beta chains were listed by the study as associated with cytomegalovirus.

Comment on this clone: This receptor's antigen is unknown. Base qualities are not provided; no much larger clone lies one nucleotide away.

Receptor amplification or capture employed the immunoSEQ multiplex PCR assay. The multiplex PCR relied on a mix of 60 forward primers for TCR Vbeta segments and 13 reverse primers for TCR Jbeta segments. The CDR3 region of rearranged TCR beta genes was amplified from genomic DNA by a multiplex PCR assay. The amplified TCR beta libraries were sequenced on the Illumina HiSeq System as 87-base-pair reads. The authors' analysis ran thus. Across the 500 to 750 repertoires, a later analysis counted approximately 75 million unique TCR beta chains, 9.5 million to 13 million of which were shared by at least two donors. Raw reads were error-corrected and collapsed into unique sequences by a nearest-neighbor algorithm in which closely related sequences were merged to remove PCR and sequencing errors. Alignment of CDR3 sequences to IMGT reference sequences was used to assign V, D and J gene segments. For a sequence to be retained, at least a six-nucleotide match to both a V gene segment and a J gene segment was required. Rearrangements were classified as productive when the CDR3 lacked stop codons and remained in frame with V and J, and all other rearrangements were classified as non-productive. CDR3 was defined by IMGT convention, running from the second conserved V-encoded cysteine to the conserved J-encoded phenylalanine. The earlier analysis of 500 to 750 of the donors excluded any sequence lacking an unambiguous match to a single V gene segment. An earlier analysis of a few hundred of the donors called V segments functional above 56.7% productive rearrangements and segregating when the between-donor standard deviation exceeded 5%. A statistical classification framework was developed to diagnose cytomegalovirus status using the catalog of TCR beta chain sequences. In a later analysis, TCR nucleotide sequences were compared against IMGT/GENE-DB human TR gene sequences so that V and J genes could be assigned. In a later analysis, CDR3 sequences and most-parsimonious VDJ recombination scenarios were assigned using the TCRdist pipeline. In a later analysis, each TCR beta chain was defined by its CDR3 amino acid sequence together with its V-gene family, and reads lacking a unique V-gene family were excluded. A later analysis removed 592 highly shared, low-generation-probability nucleotide sequences to deal with suspected cross-contamination and a sequencing artifact. For each public chain, a later analysis derived a clonal expansion index from normalized ranks of inferred template counts within each repertoire. In a later analysis, generation probabilities were computed using a VDJ recombination model fitted to out-of-frame rearrangements, and the results were checked against IGoR. In a later analysis, TCR-TCR, TCR-HLA and TCR-CMV co-occurrence was scored with hypergeometric tests, and a repertoire-size bias correction was applied to TCR pairs. A later analysis estimated false discovery rates by permuting HLA or CMV assignments 20 times. In a later analysis, co-occurring TCRs were grouped using DBSCAN, with TCRdist sequence similarity added in when clustering inside HLA-allele-positive subsets. Repertoires with fewer than 30,000 or more than 120,000 public chains were left out of co-occurrence clustering, as were several repertoires with anomalous nucleotide sharing. In its TCRdb copy, this immuneACCESS table keeps in-frame sequences only and misses some clones. Where compared with another copy, unresolved V genes explain less than half of these, and the others have no known cause. D and trimming come from the DNA, and the V and J calls and clone size come from that table. This sample comprises about 180,000 clones, around four fifths of them detected only once. Of the sample, under 2% falls within the top ten clones.

The chain was built from TRBV11-2 and TRBJ2-5, and TRBD1 matches 12 of the central bases. The clonotype was recovered from a woman aged 30 to 39 in good health and CMV-seronegative. The sequenced sample was PBMCs. The CDR3 has the sequence CASSSGQGAKTQYF. The DNA sequence is given as TGTGCCAGCAGCTCGGGACAGGGGGCAAAGACCCAGTACTTC.